This T cell receptor (beta chain) was found in a study of OX40 agonist ivuxolimab in advanced cancers. V was cut by 0 bases and J by 6 bases, with 11 bases left in between. CDR3 length: 14 residues. Germline values: CDR1 LNHDA, CDR2 SQIVND (reference sequence). This clone has just one count. Libraries were prepared by immunoSEQ multiplex PCR; TCRdb keeps only in-frame clonotypes and omits some of them. This sample has 55,000 to 85,000 clones, with about 90% found just once. The chain combines TRBV19 with TRBJ1-1; D is possibly TRBD1 (5 bases). The receptor comes from an adult with an advanced solid tumor such as melanoma, head and neck, liver or kidney cancer. The starting material was CD4+ or CD8+ T cells sorted from blood, obtained in a trial of the OX40 agonist ivuxolimab. Here the CDR3 DNA reads TGTGCCAGTAGTATAGAAGAGGGCAGGGCTGAAGCTTTCTTT. Encoded protein: CASSIEEGRAEAFF.